The 4 T cell receptor beta chains given below trace back to one sample, sequenced in a study of OX40 agonist ivuxolimab in advanced cancers. Assay: immunoSEQ multiplex PCR; the TCRdb copy retains only in-frame clones and omits some. The sample holds some 51,000 clones, roughly 80% seen once. The input for sequencing was CD4+ or CD8+ T cells sorted from blood, taken in a trial of the OX40 agonist ivuxolimab. The receptors originated from an adult with an advanced solid tumor such as melanoma, head and neck, liver or kidney cancer.

The count of this clone is one. The rearrangement links TRBV29-1 to TRBJ2-3, with TRBD2 as a possible D gene (5 bases). Germline-derived CDR1 and CDR2 are SQVTM and ANQGSEA. CDR3 length: 14 residues. The V gene lost 7 bases and the J gene lost 6 bases, with 20 bases spanning the gap. CDR3 protein: CSATSRVKTDTQYF. The DNA for the CDR3 is TGCAGCGCTACTAGTAGGGTAAAGACGGATACGCAGTATTTT.

Only one count was recorded for this clone. The chain recombines TRBV10-3 with TRBJ1-6; D might be TRBD1 (5 bases). The V and J ends lost 5 bases and 10 bases respectively, with 15 bases between them. Per germline, CDR1 ENHRY and CDR2 SYGVKD. The CDR3 is 14 residues long. The CDR3 coding sequence is TGTGCCATCAGTCGGGGCCGGGGAGAGTCACCCCTCCACTTT. It translates to CAISRGRGESPLHF.

This clone is a singleton in its sample. V and J are TRBV6-5 and TRBJ2-1, with D perhaps matching TRBD1 or TRBD2 (5 bases each). Trimming cost V 0 bases and J 5 bases, with 11 bases left between them. Germline assignment: CDR1 MNHEY and CDR2 SVGAGI. The CDR3 is made up of 15 amino acids. This CDR3 is CASSYSPGRNNEQFF. CDR3 bases: TGTGCCAGCAGTTACTCCCCGGGACGGAACAATGAGCAGTTCTTC.

The chain uses TRBV30 and TRBJ2-2; D possibly corresponds to TRBD2 (6 bases). V was pared by 4 bases and J by 0 bases, with 9 bases between. CDR1 and CDR2 from the germline V gene are GTSNPN and SVGIG (reference sequence). The CDR3 sequence is 14 residues long. CDR3 in amino acids: CAWNGGANTGELFF. DNA of the CDR3: TGTGCCTGGAACGGCGGGGCGAACACCGGGGAGCTGTTTTTT.